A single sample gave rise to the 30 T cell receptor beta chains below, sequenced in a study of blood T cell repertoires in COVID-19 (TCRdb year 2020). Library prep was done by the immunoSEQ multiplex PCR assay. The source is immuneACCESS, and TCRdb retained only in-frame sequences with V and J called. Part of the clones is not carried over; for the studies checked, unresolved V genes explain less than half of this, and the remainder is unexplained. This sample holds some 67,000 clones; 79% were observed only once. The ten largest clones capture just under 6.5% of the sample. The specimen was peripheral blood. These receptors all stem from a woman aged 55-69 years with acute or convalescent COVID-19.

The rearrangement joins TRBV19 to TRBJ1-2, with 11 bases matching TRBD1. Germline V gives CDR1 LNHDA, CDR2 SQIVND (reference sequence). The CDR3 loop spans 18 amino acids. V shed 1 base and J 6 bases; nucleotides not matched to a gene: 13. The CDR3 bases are TGTGCCAGTAGTATAGGTGGGATTGATGGGACAGGGGGGAATGGCTACACCTTC. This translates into CASSIGGIDGTGGNGYTF.

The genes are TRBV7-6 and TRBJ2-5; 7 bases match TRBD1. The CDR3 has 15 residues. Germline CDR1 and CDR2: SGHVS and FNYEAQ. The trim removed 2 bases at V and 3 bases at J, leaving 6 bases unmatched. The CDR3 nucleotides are TGTGCCAGCAGCTTACCTGGGACAGAAGAAGAGACCCAGTACTTC. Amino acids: CASSLPGTEEETQYF.

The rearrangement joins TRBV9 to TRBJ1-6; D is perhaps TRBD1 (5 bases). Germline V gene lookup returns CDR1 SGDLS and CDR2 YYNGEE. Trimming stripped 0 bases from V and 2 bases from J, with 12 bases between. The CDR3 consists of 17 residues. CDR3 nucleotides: TGTGCCAGCAGCGTAGAGGGTCGGGGGACCTATAATTCACCCCTCCACTTT. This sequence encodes CASSVEGRGTYNSPLHF.

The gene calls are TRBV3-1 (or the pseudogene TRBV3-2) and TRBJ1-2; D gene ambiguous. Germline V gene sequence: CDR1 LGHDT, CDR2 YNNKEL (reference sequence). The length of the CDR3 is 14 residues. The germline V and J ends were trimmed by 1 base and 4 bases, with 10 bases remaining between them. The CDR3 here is CASSQVEARYGYTF. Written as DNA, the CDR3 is TGTGCCAGCAGCCAAGTCGAGGCCCGCTATGGCTACACCTTC.

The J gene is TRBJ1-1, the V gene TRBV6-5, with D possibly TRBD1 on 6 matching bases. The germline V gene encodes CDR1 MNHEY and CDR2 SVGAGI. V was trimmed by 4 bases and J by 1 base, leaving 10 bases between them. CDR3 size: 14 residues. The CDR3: CASSWDIGNTEAFF. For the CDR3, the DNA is TGTGCCAGCAGTTGGGACATTGGGAACACTGAAGCTTTCTTT.

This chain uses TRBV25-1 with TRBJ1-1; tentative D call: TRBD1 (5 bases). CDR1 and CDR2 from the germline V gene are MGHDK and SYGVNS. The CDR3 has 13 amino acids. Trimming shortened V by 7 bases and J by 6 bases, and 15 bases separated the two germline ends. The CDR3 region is CASTPGGPSEAFF. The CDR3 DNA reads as TGTGCCAGCACCCCGGGGGGACCGTCTGAAGCTTTCTTT.

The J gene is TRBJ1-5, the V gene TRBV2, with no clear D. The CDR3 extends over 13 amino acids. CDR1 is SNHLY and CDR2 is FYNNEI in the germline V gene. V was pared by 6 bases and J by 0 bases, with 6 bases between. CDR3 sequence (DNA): TGTGCCAGCAGCTACAGTAGCAATCAGCCCCAGCATTTT. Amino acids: CASSYSSNQPQHF.

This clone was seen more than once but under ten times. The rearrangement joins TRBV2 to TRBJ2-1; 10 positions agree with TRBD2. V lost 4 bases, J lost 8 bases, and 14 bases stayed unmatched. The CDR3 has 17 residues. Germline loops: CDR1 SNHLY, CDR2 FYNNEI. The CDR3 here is CASSALLAGDGGDEQFF. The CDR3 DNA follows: TGTGCCAGCAGTGCCCTCCTAGCGGGGGATGGAGGCGATGAGCAGTTCTTC.

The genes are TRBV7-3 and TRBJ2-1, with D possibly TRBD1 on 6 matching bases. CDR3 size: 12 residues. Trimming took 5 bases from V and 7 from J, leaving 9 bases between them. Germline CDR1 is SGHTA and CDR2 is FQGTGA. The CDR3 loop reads CASSPQGNEQFF. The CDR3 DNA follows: TGTGCCAGCAGCCCGCAGGGGAATGAGCAGTTCTTC. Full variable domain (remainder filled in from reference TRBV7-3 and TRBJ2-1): GAGVSQTPSNKVTEKGKYVELRCDPISGHTALYWYRQSLGQGPEFLIYFQGTGAADDSGLPNDRFFAVRPEGSVSTLKIQRTERGDSAVYLCASSPQGNEQFFGPGTRLTVL.

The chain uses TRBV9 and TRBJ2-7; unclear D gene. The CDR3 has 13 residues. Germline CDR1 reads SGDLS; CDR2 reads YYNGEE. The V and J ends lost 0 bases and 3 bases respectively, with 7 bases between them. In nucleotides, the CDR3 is TGTGCCAGCAGCGTAGATCTGAGCTACGAGCAGTACTTC. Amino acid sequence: CASSVDLSYEQYF.

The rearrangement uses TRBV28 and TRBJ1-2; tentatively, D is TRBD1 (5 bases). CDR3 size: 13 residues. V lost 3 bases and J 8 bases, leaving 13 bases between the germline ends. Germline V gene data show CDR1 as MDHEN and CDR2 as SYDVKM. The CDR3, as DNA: TGTGCCAGCAGTTTCTCGGACATGTTCGGCTACACCTTC. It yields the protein CASSFSDMFGYTF.

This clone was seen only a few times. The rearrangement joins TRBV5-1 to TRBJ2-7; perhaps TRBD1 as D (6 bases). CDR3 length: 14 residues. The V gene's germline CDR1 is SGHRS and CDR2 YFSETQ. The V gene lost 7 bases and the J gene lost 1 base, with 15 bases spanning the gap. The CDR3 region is CASAGRGGSYEQYF. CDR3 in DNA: TGCGCCAGCGCCGGAAGAGGGGGATCCTACGAGCAGTACTTC.

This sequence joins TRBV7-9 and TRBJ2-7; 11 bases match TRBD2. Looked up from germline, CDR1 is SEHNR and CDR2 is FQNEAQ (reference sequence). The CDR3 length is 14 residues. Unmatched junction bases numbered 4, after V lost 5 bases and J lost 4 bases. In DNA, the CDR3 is TGTGCCAGCAGCCCACTAGCGGGGGTTTACGAGCAGTACTTC. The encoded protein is CASSPLAGVYEQYF.

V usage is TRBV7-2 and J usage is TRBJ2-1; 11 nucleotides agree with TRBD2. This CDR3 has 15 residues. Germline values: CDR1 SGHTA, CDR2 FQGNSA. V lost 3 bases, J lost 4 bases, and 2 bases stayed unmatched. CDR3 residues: CASSLTSGVYNEQFF. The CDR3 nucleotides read TGTGCCAGCAGCTTGACTAGCGGGGTATACAATGAGCAGTTCTTC.

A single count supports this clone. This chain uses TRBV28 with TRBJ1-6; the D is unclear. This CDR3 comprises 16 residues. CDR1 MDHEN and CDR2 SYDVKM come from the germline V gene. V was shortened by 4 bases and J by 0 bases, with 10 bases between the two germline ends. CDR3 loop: CASSSTPSSYNSPLHF. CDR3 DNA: TGTGCCAGCAGTTCGACGCCTAGCTCCTATAATTCACCCCTCCACTTT.

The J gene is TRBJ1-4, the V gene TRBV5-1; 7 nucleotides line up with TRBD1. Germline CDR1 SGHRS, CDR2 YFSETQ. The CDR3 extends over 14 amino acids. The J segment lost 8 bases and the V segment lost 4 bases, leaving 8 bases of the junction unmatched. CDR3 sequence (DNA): TGCGCCAGCAGCGAGACCGCAGGGGGAGAAAAACTGTTTTTT. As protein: CASSETAGGEKLFF.

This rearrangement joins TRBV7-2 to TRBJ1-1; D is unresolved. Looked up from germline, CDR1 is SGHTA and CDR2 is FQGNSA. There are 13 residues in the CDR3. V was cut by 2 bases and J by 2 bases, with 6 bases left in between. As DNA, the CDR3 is TGTGCCAGCAGCTTATACTCTAACACTGAAGCTTTCTTT. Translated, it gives CASSLYSNTEAFF.

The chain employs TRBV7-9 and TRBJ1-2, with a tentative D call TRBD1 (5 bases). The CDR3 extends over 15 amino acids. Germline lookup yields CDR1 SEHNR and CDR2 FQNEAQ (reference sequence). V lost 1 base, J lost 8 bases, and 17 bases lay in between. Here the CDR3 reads CASSLVGGRSPGYTF. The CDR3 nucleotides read TGTGCCAGCAGCTTAGTGGGGGGGAGATCACCGGGCTACACCTTC.

The CDR3 DNA follows: TGTGCCAGCAGCCAAGTGACAGGGATGATCTACGAGCAGTACTTC. Residues: CASSQVTGMIYEQYF. The V gene is TRBV14, the J gene TRBJ2-7; TRBD1 matches at 7 bases. The germline V gene encodes CDR1 SGHDN and CDR2 FVKESK. There are 15 residues in the CDR3. The J segment lost 3 bases and the V segment lost 1 base, leaving 6 bases of the junction unmatched. The complete variable domain, with remaining parts taken from reference TRBV14 and TRBJ2-7, reads EAGVTQFPSHSVIEKGQTVTLRCDPISGHDNLYWYRRVMGKEIKFLLHFVKESKQDESGMPNNRFLAERTGGTYSTLKVQPAELEDSGVYFCASSQVTGMIYEQYFGPGTRLTVT.

The CDR3 region has the DNA TGTGCCAGTAGTGAAACAGCGGTACGGGGTCAGCCCCAGCATTTT. This codes for CASSETAVRGQPQHF. The V and J genes are TRBV19 and TRBJ1-5, with D uncertain. Between the trimmed V and J ends, which lost 5 bases and 6 bases, there was a span of 17 bases. The CDR3 length is 15 residues. The germline gives CDR1 LNHDA, CDR2 SQIVND (reference sequence). Looking up the rest from reference TRBV19 and TRBJ1-5 gives the full variable domain: DGGITQSPKYLFRKEGQNVTLSCEQNLNHDAMYWYRQDPGQGLRLIYYSQIVNDFQKGDIAEGYSVSREKKESFPLTVTSAQKNPTAFYLCASSETAVRGQPQHFGDGTRLSIL.

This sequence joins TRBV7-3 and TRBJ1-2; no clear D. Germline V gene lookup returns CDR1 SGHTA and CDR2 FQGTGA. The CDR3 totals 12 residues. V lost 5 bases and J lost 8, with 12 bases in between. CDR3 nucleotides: TGTGCCAGCAGCCCCAGGACTCAGGGCTACACCTTC. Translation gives CASSPRTQGYTF.

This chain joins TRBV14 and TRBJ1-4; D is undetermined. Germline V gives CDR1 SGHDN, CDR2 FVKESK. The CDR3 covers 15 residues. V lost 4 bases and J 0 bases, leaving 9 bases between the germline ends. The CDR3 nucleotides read TGTGCCAGCAGCCGCCTTGAGACAACTAATGAAAAACTGTTTTTT. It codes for CASSRLETTNEKLFF.

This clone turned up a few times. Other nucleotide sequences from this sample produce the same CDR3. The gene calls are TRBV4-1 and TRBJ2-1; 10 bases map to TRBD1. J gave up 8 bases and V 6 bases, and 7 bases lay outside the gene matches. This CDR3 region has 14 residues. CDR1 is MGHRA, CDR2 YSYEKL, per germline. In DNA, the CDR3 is TGCGCCAGCAGTATTCTGACAGGGGGCGATGAGCAGTTCTTC. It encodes CASSILTGGDEQFF.

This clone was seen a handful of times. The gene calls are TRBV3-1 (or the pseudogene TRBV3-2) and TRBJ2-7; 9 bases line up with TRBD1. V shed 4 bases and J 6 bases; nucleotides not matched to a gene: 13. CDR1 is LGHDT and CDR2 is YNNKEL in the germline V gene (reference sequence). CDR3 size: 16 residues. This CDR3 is CASSPPKRTGVGEQYF. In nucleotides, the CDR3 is TGTGCCAGCAGCCCCCCCAAGAGGACAGGGGTGGGCGAGCAGTACTTC.

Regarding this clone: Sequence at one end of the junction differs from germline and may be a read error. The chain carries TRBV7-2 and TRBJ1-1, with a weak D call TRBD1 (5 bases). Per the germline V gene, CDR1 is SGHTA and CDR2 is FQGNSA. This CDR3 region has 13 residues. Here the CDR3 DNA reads TGTGCCAGCAGCCCCGACAGTTCCACTGGAGCTTTCTTT. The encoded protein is CASSPDSSTGAFF. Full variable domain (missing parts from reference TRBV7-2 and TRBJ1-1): GAGVSQSPSNKVTEKGKDVELRCDPISGHTALYWYRQSLGQGLEFLIYFQGNSAPDKSGLPSDRFSAERTGGSVSTLTIQRTQQEDSAVYLCASSPDSSTGAFFGQGTRLTVV.

DNA of the CDR3: TGTGCCAGTAGTTACGGACAGGGGGAGAATTCACCCCTCCACTTT. The encoded protein is CASSYGQGENSPLHF. The V and J genes are TRBV19 and TRBJ1-6, with 10 bases matching TRBD1. V dropped 5 bases and J dropped 7; count of bases not matched to a gene: 5. The length of the CDR3 is 15 residues. The germline V gene encodes CDR1 LNHDA and CDR2 SQIVND (reference sequence).

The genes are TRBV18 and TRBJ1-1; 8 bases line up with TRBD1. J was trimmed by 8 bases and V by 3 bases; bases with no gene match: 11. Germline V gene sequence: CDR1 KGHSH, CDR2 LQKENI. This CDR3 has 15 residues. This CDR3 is CASSPLGQGGAEAFF. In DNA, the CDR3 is TGTGCCAGCTCACCCCTCGGACAGGGCGGGGCGGAAGCTTTCTTT.

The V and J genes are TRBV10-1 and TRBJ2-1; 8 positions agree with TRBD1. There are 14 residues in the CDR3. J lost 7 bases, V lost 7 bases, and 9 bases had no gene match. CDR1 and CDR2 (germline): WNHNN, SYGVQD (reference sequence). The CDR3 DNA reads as TGCGCCAGCAATAGACAGGGGATGAATAATGAGCAGTTCTTC. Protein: CASNRQGMNNEQFF.

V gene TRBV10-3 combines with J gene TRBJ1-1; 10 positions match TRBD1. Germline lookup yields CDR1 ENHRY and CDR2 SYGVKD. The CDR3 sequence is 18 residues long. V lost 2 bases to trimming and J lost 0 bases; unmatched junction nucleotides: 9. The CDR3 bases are TGTGCCATCAGTGAGGCACGACAGGGGGCGTATATGAACACTGAAGCTTTCTTT. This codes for CAISEARQGAYMNTEAFF.

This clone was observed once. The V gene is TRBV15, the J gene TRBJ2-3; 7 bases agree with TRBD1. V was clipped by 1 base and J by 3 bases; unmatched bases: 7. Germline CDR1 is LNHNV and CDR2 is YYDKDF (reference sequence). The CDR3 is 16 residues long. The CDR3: CATSRGEGAMTDTQYF. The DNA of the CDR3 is TGTGCCACCAGCAGAGGCGAGGGGGCCATGACAGATACGCAGTATTTT.